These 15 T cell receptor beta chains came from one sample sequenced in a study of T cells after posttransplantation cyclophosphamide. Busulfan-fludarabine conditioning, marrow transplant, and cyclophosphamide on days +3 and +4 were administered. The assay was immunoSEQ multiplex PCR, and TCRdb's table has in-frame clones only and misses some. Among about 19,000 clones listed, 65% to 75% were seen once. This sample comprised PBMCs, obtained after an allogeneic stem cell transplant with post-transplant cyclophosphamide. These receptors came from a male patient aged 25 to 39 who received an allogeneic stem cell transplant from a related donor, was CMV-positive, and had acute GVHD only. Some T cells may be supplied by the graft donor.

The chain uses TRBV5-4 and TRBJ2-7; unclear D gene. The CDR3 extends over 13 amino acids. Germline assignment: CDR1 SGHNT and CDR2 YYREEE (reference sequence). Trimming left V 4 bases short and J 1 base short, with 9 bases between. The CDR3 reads CASSPDPSYEQYF. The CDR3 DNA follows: TGTGCCAGCAGCCCAGATCCATCCTACGAGCAGTACTTC. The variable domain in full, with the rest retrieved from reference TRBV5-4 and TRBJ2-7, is ETGVTQSPTHLIKTRGQQVTLRCSSQSGHNTVSWYQQALGQGPQFIFQYYREEENGRGNFPPRFSGLQFPNYSSELNVNALELDDSALYLCASSPDPSYEQYFGPGTRLTVT.

Here the CDR3 reads CAWSEDRVETQYF. CDR3 DNA: TGTGCCTGGAGTGAAGACAGGGTAGAGACCCAGTACTTC. The rearrangement joins TRBV30 to TRBJ2-5, with 7 positions matching TRBD1. The CDR3 runs to 13 residues. V dropped 1 base and J dropped 4; count of bases not matched to a gene: 3. Germline CDR1 reads GTSNPN; CDR2 reads SVGIG (reference sequence).

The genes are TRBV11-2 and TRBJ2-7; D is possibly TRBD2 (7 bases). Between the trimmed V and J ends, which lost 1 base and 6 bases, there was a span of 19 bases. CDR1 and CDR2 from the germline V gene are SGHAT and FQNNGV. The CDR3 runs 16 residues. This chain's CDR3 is CASSLGILAGRGEQYF. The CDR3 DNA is TGTGCCAGCAGCTTAGGGATTTTAGCGGGCAGGGGCGAGCAGTACTTC.

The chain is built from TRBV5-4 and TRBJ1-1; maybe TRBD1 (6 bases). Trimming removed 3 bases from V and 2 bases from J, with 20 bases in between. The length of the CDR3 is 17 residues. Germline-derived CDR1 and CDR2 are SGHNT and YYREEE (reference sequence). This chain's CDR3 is CASSSGAGAAINTEAFF. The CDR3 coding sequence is TGTGCCAGCAGCTCCGGGGCGGGGGCGGCCATAAACACTGAAGCTTTCTTT.

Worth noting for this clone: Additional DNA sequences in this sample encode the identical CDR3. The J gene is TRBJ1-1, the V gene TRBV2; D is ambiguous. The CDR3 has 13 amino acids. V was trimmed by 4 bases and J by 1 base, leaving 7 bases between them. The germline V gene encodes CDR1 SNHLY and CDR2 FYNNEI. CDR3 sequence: CASSVGGNTEAFF. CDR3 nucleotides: TGTGCCAGCAGTGTCGGCGGGAACACTGAAGCTTTCTTT.

The CDR3 spells CASSKTNSNVNYGYTF. Written as DNA, the CDR3 is TGTGCCAGCAGCAAAACGAACAGCAACGTTAACTATGGCTACACCTTC. The chain joins TRBV7-9 to TRBJ1-2, with D unresolved. V lost 5 bases to trimming and J lost 1 base, with 17 bases between them. Germline CDR1 and CDR2: SEHNR and FQNEAQ (reference sequence). CDR3 length: 16 amino acids.

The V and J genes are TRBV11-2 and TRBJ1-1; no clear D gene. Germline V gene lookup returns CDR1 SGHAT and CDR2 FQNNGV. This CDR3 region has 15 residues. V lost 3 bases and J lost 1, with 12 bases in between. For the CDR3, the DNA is TGTGCCAGCAGCTTTAGGCTTGGCGGGAACACTGAAGCTTTCTTT. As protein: CASSFRLGGNTEAFF.

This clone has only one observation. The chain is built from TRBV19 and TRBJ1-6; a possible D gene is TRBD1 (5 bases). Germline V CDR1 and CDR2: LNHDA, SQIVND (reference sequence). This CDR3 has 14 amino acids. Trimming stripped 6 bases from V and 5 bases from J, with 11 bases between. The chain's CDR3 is CASRARGNNSPLHF. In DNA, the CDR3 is TGTGCCAGTAGAGCAAGGGGCAATAATTCACCCCTCCACTTT.

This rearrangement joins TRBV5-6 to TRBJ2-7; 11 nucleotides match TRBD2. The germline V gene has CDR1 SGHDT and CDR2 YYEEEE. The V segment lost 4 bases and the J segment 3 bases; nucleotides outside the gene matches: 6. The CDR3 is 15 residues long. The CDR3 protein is CASSLPGLAVYEQYF. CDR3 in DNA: TGTGCCAGCAGCCTACCGGGACTAGCGGTCTACGAGCAGTACTTC. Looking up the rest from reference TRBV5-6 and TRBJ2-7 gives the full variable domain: DAGVTQSPTHLIKTRGQQVTLRCSPKSGHDTVSWYQQALGQGPQFIFQYYEEEERQRGNFPDRFSGHQFPNYSSELNVNALLLGDSALYLCASSLPGLAVYEQYFGPGTRLTVT.

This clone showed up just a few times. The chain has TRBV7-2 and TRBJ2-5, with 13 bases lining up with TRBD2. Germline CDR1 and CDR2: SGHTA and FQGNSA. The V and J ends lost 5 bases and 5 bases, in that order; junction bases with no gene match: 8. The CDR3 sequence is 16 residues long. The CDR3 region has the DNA TGTGCCAGCAGCCGTGGGGGACTAGCGGGGAGGGAGACCCAGTACTTC. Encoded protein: CASSRGGLAGRETQYF.

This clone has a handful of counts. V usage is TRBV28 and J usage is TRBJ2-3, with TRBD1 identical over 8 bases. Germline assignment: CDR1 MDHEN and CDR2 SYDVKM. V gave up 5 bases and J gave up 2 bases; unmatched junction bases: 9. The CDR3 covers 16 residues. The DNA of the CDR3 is TGTGCCAGCAGTCCCAGCTTGGGACAGGACACAGATACGCAGTATTTT. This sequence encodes CASSPSLGQDTDTQYF.

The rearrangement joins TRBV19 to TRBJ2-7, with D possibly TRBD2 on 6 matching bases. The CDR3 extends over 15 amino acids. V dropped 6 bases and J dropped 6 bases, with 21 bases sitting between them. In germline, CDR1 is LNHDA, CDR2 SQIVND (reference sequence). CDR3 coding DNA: TGTGCCAGTAGCCCCGCCGGGACTGGAAATGTCGAGCAGTACTTC. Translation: CASSPAGTGNVEQYF.

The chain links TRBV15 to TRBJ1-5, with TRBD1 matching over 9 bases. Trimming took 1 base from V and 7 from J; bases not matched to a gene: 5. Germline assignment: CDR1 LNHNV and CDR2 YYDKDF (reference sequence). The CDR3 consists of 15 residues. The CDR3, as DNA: TGTGCCACCAGCAGAGGTGACAGGGGGAGACAGCCCCAGCATTTT. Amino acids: CATSRGDRGRQPQHF.

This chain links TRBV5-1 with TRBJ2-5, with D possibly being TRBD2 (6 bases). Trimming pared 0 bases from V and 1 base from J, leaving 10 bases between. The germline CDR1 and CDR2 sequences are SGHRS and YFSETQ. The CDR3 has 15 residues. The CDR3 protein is CASSLAAGSQETQYF. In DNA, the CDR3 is TGCGCCAGCAGCTTGGCCGCGGGGAGCCAAGAGACCCAGTACTTC.

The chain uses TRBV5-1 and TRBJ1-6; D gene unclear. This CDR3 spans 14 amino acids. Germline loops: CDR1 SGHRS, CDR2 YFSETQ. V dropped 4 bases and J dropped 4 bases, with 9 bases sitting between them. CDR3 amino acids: CASSHLTYNSPLHF. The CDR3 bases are TGCGCCAGCAGCCATTTGACTTATAATTCACCCCTCCACTTT.